This entry features one T cell receptor (beta chain) sequence. The antigen remains unidentified. This sample is drawn from a study of CD8+ T cells in alopecia areata. Study summary: Treated patients swallowed 5 to 10 mg of oral tofacitinib twice daily.

Study-wide points: Scalp and blood retained many expanded lesional clones during tofacitinib. Mice showed TCR sharing more clearly than patients did, possibly owing to HLA.

RNA extraction and reverse transcription yielded cDNA as sequencing template. The repertoire was sequenced with immunoSEQ multiplex PCR; TCRdb's copy has only in-frame clones and lacks some. The sample includes 150,000 to 200,000 clones, roughly 46% seen only once; the top ten take 9.5% to 13%. Germline assignment: CDR1 MNHEY and CDR2 SVGAGI. V shed 0 bases and J shed 6 bases, with 9 bases lying between them. The CDR3 length is 14 residues. Stated treatment: oral pan-JAK inhibitor, 5-10 mg twice daily. Peripheral blood samples and lesional scalp punch biopsies were obtained from alopecia areata patients.

V and J are TRBV6-5 and TRBJ2-1; TRBD2 is a possible D gene (7 bases). Specimen: CD8+ T cells sorted from blood, collected around week 54, from a patient treated with tofacitinib. This clonotype was obtained from a human donor with alopecia areata. This CDR3 reads CASSYSGGGNEQFF. The CDR3 DNA is TGTGCCAGCAGTTACTCGGGAGGGGGCAATGAGCAGTTCTTC.